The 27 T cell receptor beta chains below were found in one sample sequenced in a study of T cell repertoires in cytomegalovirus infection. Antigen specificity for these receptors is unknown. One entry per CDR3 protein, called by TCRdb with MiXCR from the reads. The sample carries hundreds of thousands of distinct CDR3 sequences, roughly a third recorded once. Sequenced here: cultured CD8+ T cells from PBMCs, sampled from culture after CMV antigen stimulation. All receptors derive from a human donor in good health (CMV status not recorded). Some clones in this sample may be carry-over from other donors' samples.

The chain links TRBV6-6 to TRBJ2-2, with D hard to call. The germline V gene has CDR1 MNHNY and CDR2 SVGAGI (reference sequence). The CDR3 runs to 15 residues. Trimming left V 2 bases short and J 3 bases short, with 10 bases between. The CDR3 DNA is TGTGCCAGCAGTTACACGGGTCCGGACACCGGGGAGCTGTTTTTT. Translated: CASSYTGPDTGELFF.

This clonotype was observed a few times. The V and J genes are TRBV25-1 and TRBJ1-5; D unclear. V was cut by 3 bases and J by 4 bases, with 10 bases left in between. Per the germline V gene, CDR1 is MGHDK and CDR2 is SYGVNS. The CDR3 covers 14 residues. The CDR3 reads CASSDWAGNQPQHF. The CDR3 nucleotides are TGTGCCAGCAGTGACTGGGCAGGTAATCAGCCCCAGCATTTT.

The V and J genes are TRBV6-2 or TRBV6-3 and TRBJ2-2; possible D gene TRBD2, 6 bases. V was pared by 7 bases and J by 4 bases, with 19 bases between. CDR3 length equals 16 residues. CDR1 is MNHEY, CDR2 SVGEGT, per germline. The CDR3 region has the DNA TGTGCCAGCACCTTACGGGGGATGGGACCCACCGGGGAGCTGTTTTTT. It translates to CASTLRGMGPTGELFF.

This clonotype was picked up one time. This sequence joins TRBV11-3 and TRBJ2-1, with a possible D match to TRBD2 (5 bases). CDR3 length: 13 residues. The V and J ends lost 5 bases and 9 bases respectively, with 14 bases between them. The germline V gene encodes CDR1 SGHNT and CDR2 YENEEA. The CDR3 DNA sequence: TGTGCCAGCAGCCCAAGAGGGATGGGTGAGCAGTTCTTC. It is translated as CASSPRGMGEQFF.

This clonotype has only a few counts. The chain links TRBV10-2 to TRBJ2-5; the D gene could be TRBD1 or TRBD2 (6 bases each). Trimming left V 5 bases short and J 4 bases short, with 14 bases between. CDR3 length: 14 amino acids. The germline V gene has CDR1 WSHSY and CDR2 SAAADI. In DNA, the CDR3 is TGCGCCAGCAGTCCTTCCGAGGGGGGAGAGACCCAGTACTTC. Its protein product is CASSPSEGGETQYF.

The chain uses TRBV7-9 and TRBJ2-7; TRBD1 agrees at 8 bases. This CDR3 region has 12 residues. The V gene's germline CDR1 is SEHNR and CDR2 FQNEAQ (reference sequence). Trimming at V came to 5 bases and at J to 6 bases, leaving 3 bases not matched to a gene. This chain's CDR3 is CASSPTGGEQYV. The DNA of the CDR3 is TGTGCCAGCAGCCCAACAGGGGGCGAGCAGTACGTC.

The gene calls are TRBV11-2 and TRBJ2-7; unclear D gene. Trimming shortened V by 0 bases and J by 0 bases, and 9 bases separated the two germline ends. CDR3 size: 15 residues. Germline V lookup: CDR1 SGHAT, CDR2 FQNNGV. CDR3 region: CASSLDLGSSYEQYF. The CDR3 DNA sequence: TGTGCCAGCAGCTTAGATCTTGGCAGCTCCTACGAGCAGTACTTC. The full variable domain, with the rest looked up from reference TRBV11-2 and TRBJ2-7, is EAGVAQSPRYKIIEKRQSVAFWCNPISGHATLYWYQQILGQGPKLLIQFQNNGVVDDSQLPKDRFSAERLKGVDSTLKIQPAKLEDSAVYLCASSLDLGSSYEQYFGPGTRLTVT.

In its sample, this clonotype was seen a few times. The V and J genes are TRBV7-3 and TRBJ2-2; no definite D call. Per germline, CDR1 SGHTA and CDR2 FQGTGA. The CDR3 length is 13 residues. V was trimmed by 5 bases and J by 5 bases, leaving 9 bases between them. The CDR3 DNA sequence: TGTGCCAGCAGCGCCGAAGGAACCGGGGAGCTGTTTTTT. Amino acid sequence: CASSAEGTGELFF. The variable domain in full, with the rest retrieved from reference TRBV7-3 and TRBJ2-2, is GAGVSQTPSNKVTEKGKYVELRCDPISGHTALYWYRQSLGQGPEFLIYFQGTGAADDSGLPNDRFFAVRPEGSVSTLKIQRTERGDSAVYLCASSAEGTGELFFGEGSRLTVL.

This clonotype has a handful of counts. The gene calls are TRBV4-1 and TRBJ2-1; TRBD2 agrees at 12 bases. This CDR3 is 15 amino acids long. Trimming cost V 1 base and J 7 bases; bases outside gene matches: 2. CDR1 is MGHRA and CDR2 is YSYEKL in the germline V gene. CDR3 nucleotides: TGCGCCAGCAGCCAAGGTGGACTAGCGGGAAATGAGCAGTTCTTC. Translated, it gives CASSQGGLAGNEQFF.

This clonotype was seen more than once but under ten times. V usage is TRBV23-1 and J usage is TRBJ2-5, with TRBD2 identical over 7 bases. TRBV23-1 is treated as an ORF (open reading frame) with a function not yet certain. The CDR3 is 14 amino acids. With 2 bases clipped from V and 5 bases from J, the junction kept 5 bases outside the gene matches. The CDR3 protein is CASSQTGSGETQYF. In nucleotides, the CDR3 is TGCGCCAGCAGTCAAACGGGTAGCGGGGAGACCCAGTACTTC.

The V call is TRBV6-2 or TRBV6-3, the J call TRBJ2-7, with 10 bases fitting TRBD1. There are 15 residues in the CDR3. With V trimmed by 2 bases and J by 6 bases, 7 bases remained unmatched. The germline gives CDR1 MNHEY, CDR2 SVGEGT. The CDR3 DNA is TGTGCCAGCAGTTACGCGGACAGGGGGTTAGGCGAGCAGTACGTC. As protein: CASSYADRGLGEQYV.

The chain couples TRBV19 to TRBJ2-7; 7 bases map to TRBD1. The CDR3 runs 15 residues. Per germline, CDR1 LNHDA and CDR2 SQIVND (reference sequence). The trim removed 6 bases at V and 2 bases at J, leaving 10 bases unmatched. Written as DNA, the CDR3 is TGTGCCAGTAGCGAAGCGACAGGGCCCCCCTACGAGCAGTACGTC. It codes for CASSEATGPPYEQYV.

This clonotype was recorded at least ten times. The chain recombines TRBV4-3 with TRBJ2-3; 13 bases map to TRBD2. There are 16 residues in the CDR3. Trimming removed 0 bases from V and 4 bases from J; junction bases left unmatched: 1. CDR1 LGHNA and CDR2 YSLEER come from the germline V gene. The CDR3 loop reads CASSQELAGGADTQYF. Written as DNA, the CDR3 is TGCGCCAGCAGCCAAGAACTAGCGGGGGGGGCAGATACGCAGTATTTT.

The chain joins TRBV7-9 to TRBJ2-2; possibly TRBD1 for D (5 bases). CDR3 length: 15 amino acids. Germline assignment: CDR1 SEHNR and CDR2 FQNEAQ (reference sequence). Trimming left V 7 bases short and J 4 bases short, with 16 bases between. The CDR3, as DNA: TGTGCCAGCACCAACCTAGGGGATGGCACCGGGGAGCTGTTTTTT. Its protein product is CASTNLGDGTGELFF. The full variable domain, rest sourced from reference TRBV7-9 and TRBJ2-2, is DTGVSQNPRHKITKRGQNVTFRCDPISEHNRLYWYRQTLGQGPEFLTYFQNEAQLEKSRLLSDRFSAERPKGSFSTLEIQRTEQGDSAMYLCASTNLGDGTGELFFGEGSRLTVL.

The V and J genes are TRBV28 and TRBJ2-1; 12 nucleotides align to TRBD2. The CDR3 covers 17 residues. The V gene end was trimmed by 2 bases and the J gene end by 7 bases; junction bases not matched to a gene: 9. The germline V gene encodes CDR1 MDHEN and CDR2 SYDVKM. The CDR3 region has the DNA TGTGCCAGCAGTTTAACTAGCGGGGGGTATGGTTTGAATGAGCAGTTCTTC. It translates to CASSLTSGGYGLNEQFF.

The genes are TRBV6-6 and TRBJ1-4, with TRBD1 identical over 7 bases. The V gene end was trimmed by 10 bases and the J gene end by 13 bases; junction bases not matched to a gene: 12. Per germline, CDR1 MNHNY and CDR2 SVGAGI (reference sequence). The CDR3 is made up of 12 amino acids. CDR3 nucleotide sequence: TGTGCCATCAGGGAGGGGGCGCTTAGACTGTTTTTT. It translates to CAIREGALRLFF.

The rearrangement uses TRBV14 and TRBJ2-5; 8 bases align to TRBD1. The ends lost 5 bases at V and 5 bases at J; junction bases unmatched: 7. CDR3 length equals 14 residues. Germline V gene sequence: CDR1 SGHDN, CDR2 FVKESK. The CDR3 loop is CASSAYRGAETQYF. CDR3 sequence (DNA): TGTGCCAGCAGCGCCTACAGGGGGGCGGAGACCCAGTACTTC.

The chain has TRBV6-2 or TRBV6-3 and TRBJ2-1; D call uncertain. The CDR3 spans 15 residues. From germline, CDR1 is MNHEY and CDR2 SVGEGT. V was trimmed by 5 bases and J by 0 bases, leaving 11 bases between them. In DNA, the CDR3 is TGTGCCAGCAGTGCCCTACAGAGCTCCTACAATGAGCAGTTCTTC. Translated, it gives CASSALQSSYNEQFF.

The CDR3 nucleotides are TGTGCCAGCAGTTTATATCCAGCGGGGGGAGGTGAGCAGTTCTTC. As protein: CASSLYPAGGGEQFF. The rearrangement joins TRBV27 to TRBJ2-1, with 9 bases lining up with TRBD2. The V and J ends lost 1 base and 9 bases, in that order; junction bases with no gene match: 7. Germline CDR1 is MNHEY and CDR2 is SMNVEV (reference sequence). This CDR3 comprises 15 residues.

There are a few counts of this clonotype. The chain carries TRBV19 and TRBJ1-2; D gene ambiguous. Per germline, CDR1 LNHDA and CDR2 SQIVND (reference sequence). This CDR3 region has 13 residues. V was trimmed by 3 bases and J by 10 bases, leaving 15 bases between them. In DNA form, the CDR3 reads TGTGCCAGTAGTATGTCAAGGGCCCTCCACTACACCTTC. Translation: CASSMSRALHYTF. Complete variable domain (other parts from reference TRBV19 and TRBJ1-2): DGGITQSPKYLFRKEGQNVTLSCEQNLNHDAMYWYRQDPGQGLRLIYYSQIVNDFQKGDIAEGYSVSREKKESFPLTVTSAQKNPTAFYLCASSMSRALHYTFGSGTRLTVV.

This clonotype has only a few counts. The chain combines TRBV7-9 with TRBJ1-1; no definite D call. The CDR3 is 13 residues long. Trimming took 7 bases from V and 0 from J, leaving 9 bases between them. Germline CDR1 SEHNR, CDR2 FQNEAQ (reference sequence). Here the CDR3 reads CASKREVNTEAFF. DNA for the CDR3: TGTGCCAGCAAACGGGAAGTGAACACTGAAGCTTTCTTT.

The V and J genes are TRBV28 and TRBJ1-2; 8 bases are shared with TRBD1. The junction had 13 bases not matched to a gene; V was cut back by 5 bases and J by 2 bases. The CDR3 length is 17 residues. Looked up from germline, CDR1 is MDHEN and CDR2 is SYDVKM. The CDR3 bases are TGTGCCAGCAGTCCCGCGGGACAGGCCTTCCCAAACTATGGCTACACCTTC. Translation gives CASSPAGQAFPNYGYTF.

The CDR3 protein is CASSSGRPGPPRDSFYGYTF. Written as DNA, the CDR3 is TGTGCCAGCAGTTCCGGTAGACCTGGGCCACCCCGGGACAGCTTCTATGGCTACACCTTC. The chain joins TRBV27 to TRBJ1-2; 7 nucleotides align to TRBD1. Germline V gene sequence: CDR1 MNHEY, CDR2 SMNVEV (reference sequence). This CDR3 has 20 amino acids. J was trimmed by 4 bases and V by 4 bases; bases with no gene match: 24.

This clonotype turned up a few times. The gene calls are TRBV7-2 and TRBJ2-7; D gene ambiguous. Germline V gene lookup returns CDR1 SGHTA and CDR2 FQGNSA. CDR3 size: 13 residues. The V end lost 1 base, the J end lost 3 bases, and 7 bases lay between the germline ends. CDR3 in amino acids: CASSLVGLYEQYF. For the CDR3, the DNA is TGTGCCAGCAGCTTAGTAGGGCTCTACGAGCAGTACTTC.

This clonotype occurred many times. DNA of the CDR3: TGTGCCAGCAGCTTAGCATGGACGGGAAACACTGAAGCTTTCTTT. The encoded protein is CASSLAWTGNTEAFF. The chain is built from TRBV7-8 and TRBJ1-1, with D unclear. V was trimmed by 0 bases and J by 2 bases, leaving 10 bases between them. The V gene's germline CDR1 is SGHVS and CDR2 FQNEAQ. The CDR3 is made up of 15 amino acids. Filled out from reference TRBV7-8 and TRBJ1-1, the complete variable domain reads GAGVSQSPRYKVAKRGQDVALRCDPISGHVSLFWYQQALGQGPEFLTYFQNEAQLDKSGLPSDRFFAERPEGSVSTLKIQRTQQEDSAVYLCASSLAWTGNTEAFFGQGTRLTVV.

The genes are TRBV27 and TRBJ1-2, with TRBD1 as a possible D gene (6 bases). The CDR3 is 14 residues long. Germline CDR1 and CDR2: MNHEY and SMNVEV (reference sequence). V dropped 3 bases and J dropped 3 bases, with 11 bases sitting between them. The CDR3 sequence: CASSLIQGDYGYTF. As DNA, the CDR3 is TGTGCCAGCAGTTTGATACAGGGTGACTATGGCTACACCTTC.

The CDR3 DNA follows: TGCGCCAGCTCATCTGGGTACCTCCGCGACGAGCAGTACTTC. Translating gives CASSSGYLRDEQYF. J is TRBJ2-7 and V is TRBV10-2; D unresolved. Trimming shortened V by 8 bases and J by 5 bases, and 19 bases separated the two germline ends. The CDR3 length is 14 residues. The germline gives CDR1 WSHSY, CDR2 SAAADI.